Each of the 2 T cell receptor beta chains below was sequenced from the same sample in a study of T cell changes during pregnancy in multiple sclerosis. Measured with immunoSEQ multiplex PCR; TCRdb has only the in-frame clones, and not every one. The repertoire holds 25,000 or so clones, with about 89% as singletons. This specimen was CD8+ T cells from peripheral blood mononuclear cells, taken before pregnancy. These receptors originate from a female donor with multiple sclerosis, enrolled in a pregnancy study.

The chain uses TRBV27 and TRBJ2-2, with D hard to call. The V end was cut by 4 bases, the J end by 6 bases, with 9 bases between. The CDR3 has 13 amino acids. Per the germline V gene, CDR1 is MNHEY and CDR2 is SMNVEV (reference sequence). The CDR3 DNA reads TGTGCCAGCAGTTCTCACTATGCCGGGGAGCTGTTTTTT. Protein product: CASSSHYAGELFF.

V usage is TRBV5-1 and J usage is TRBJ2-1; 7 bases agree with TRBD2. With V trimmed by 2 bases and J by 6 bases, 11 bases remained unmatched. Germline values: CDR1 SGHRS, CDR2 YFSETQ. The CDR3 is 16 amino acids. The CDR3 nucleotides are TGCGCCAGCAGCTTAGATCGCCGACTAGCTCCCAATGAGCAGTTCTTC. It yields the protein CASSLDRRLAPNEQFF.